The present T cell receptor beta chain was sequenced within a study of shared clonotypes between healthy human individuals. CD45RO-negative, CCR7-selected cells formed the naive CD8 fraction, which excluded terminally differentiated effector memory CD45RA+ cells. The germline V gene encodes CDR1 MDHEN and CDR2 SYDVKM. V dropped 6 bases and J dropped 2; count of bases not matched to a gene: 15. The CDR3 runs 17 residues. Profiling relied on immunoSEQ multiplex PCR, and the TCRdb table lists in-frame clones only, not all of them. There are 550,000 to 650,000 clones in the sample; approximately 96% occur only once, and roughly 0.1% lies in the top ten.

This receptor was identified in a woman in her 30s in good health. The J gene is TRBJ2-7, the V gene TRBV28; 8 nucleotides align to TRBD1. The sample consisted of naive CD8+ T cells sorted from blood. In DNA, the CDR3 is TGTGCCAGCAGCTCGGACAGGGAAGATAAAAGACCCTACGAGCAGTACTTC. Translation: CASSSDREDKRPYEQYF.